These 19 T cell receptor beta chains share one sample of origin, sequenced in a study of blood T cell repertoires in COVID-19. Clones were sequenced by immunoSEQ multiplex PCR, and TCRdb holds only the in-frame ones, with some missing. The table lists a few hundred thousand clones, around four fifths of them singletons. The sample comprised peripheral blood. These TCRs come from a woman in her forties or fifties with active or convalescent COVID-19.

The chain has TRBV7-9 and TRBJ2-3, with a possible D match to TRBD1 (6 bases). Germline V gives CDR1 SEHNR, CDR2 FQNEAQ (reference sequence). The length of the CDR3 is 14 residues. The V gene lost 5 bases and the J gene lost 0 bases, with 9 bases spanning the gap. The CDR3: CASSIRGSTDTQYF. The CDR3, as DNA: TGTGCCAGCAGCATAAGGGGGAGCACAGATACGCAGTATTTT.

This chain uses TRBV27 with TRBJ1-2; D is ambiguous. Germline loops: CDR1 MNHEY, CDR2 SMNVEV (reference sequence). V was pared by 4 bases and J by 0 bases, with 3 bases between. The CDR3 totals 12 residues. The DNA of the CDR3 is TGTGCCAGCAGTTCAACTAACTATGGCTACACCTTC. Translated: CASSSTNYGYTF.

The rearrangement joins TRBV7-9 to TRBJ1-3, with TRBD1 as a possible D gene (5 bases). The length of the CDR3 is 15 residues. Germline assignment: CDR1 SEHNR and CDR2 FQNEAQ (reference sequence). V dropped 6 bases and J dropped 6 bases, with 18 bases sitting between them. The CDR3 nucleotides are TGTGCCAGCAGTTATACCGGGCAGGGCATAAACACCATATATTTT. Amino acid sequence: CASSYTGQGINTIYF.

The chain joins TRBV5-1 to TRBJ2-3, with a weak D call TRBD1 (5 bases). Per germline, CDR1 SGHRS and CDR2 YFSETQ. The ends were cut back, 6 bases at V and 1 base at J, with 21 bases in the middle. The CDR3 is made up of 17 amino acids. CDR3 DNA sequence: TGCGCCAGCACGCGAACCCTGCAGGGCAGCGGCACAGATACGCAGTATTTT. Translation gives CASTRTLQGSGTDTQYF.

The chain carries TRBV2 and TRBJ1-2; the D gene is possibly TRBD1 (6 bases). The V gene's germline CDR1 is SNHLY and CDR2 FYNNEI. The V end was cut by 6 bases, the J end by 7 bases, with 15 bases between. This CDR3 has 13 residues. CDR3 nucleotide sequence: TGTGCCAGCAGAGTAACAGGGATTGGTGGCTACACCTTC. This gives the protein CASRVTGIGGYTF. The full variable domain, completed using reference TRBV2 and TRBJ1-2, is EPEVTQTPSHQVTQMGQEVILRCVPISNHLYFYWYRQILGQKVEFLVSFYNNEISEKSEIFDDQFSVERPDGSNFTLKIRSTKLEDSAMYFCASRVTGIGGYTFGSGTRLTVV.

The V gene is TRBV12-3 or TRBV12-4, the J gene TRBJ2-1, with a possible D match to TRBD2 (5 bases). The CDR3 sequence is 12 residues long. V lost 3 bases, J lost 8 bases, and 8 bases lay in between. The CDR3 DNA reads TGTGCCAGCAGTTTGGCCGGGGATGAGCAGTTCTTC. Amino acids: CASSLAGDEQFF.

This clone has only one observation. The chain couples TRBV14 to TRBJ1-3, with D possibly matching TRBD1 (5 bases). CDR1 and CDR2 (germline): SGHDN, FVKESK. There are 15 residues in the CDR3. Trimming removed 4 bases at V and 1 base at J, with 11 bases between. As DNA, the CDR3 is TGTGCCAGCAGCCCCCGCAGGGAATCTGGAAACACCATATATTTT. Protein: CASSPRRESGNTIYF.

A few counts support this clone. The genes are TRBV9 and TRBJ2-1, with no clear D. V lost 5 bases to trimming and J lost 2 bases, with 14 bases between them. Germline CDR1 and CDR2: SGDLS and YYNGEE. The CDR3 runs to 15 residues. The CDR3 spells CASSPILQAYNEQFF. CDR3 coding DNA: TGTGCCAGCAGTCCTATCCTTCAAGCCTACAATGAGCAGTTCTTC.

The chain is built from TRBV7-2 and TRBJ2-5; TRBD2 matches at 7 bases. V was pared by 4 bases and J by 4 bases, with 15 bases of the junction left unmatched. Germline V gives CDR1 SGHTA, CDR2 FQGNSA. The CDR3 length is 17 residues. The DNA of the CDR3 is TGTGCCAGCAGCTGGCTAGGGTTGGCGGGAGTAGGAGAGACCCAGTACTTC. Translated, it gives CASSWLGLAGVGETQYF.

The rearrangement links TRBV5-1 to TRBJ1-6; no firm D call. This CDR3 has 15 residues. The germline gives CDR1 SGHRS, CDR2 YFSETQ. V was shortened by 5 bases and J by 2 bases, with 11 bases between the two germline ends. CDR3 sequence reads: CASRGGAAYNSPLHF. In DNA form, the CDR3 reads TGCGCCAGCAGGGGAGGTGCGGCCTATAATTCACCCCTCCACTTT. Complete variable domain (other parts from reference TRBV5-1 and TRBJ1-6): KAGVTQTPRYLIKTRGQQVTLSCSPISGHRSVSWYQQTPGQGLQFLFEYFSETQRNKGNFPGRFSGRQFSNSRSEMNVSTLELGDSALYLCASRGGAAYNSPLHFGNGTRLTVT.

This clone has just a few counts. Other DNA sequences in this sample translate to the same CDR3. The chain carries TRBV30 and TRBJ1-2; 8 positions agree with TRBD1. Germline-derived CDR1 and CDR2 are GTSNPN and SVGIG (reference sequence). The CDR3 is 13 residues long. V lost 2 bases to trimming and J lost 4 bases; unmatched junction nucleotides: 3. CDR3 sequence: CAWSRDRPYGYTF. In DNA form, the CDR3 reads TGTGCCTGGAGTCGGGACAGGCCCTATGGCTACACCTTC.

CDR3 in amino acids: CASSPPRIAGGPETDTQYF. The CDR3 DNA sequence: TGTGCCAGCTCACCACCGAGGATAGCGGGAGGGCCGGAAACAGATACGCAGTATTTT. The chain joins TRBV18 to TRBJ2-3; 11 bases align to TRBD2. V dropped 0 bases and J dropped 3; count of bases not matched to a gene: 11. This CDR3 is built from 19 residues. Germline V lookup: CDR1 KGHSH, CDR2 LQKENI.

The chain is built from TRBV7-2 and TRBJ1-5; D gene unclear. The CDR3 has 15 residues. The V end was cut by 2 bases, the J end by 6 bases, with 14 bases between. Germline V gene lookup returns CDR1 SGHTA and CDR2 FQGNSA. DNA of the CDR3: TGTGCCAGCAGCTTATTACCGGCAGAGGTTCAGCCCCAGCATTTT. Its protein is CASSLLPAEVQPQHF.

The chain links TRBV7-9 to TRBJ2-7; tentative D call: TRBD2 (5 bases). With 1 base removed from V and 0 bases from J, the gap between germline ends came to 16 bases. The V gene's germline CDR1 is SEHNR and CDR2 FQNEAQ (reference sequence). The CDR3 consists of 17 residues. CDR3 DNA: TGTGCCAGCAGCTTAGGAATTGGACTTTTTCACTCCTACGAGCAGTACTTC. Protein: CASSLGIGLFHSYEQYF. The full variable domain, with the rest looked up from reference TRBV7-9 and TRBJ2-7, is DTGVSQNPRHKITKRGQNVTFRCDPISEHNRLYWYRQTLGQGPEFLTYFQNEAQLEKSRLLSDRFSAERPKGSFSTLEIQRTEQGDSAMYLCASSLGIGLFHSYEQYFGPGTRLTVT.

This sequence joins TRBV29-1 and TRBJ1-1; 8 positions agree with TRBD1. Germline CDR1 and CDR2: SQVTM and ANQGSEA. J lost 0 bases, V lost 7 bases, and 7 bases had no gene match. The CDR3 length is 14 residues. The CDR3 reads CSARTGNMNTEAFF. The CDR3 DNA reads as TGCAGCGCCAGGACAGGGAATATGAACACTGAAGCTTTCTTT.

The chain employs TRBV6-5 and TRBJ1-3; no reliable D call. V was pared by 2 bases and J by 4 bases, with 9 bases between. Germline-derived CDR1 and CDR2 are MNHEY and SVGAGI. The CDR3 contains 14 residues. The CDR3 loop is CASSYRVLGNTIYF. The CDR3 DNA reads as TGTGCCAGCAGTTACCGCGTCCTCGGAAACACCATATATTTT.

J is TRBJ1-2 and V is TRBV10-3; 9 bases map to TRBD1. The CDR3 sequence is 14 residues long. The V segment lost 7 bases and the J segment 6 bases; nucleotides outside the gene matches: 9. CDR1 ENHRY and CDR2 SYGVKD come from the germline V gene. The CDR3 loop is CAIKDRGDGDGYTF. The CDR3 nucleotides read TGTGCCATCAAAGACAGGGGGGATGGGGATGGCTACACCTTC.

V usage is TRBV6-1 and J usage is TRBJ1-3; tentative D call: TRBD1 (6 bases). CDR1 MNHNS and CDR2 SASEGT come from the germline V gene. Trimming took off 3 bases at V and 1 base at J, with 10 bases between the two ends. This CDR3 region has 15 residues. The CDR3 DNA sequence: TGTGCCAGCAGTGATACAGGGACGTCTGGAAACACCATATATTTT. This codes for CASSDTGTSGNTIYF.

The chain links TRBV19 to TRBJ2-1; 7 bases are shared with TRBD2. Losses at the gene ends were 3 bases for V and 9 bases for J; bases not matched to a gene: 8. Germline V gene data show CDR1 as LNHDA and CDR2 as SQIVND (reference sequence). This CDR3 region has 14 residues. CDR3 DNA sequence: TGTGCCAGTAGTATTGCGGGAGCGGATGGTGAGCAGTTCTTC. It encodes CASSIAGADGEQFF.